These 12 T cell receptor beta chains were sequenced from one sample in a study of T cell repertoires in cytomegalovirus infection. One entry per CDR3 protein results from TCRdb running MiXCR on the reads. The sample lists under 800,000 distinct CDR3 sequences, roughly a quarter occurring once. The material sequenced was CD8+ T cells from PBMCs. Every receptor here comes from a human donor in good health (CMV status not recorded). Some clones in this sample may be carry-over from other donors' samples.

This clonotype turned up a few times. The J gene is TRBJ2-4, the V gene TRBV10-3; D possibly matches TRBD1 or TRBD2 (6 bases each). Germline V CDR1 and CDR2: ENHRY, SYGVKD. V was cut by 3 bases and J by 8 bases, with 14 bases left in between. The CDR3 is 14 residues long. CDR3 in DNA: TGTGCCATCAGTGAAGGGGGGCTTAGGGACATTCAGTACTTC. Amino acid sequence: CAISEGGLRDIQYF.

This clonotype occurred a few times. The CDR3 DNA reads TGTGCCAGCACCTTCAGGGGTGGAACCGGGGAGCTGTTTTTT. Residues: CASTFRGGTGELFF. The chain combines TRBV2 with TRBJ2-2; weak D call: TRBD1 (6 bases). Per the germline V gene, CDR1 is SNHLY and CDR2 is FYNNEI. The V end lost 7 bases, the J end lost 5 bases, and 14 bases lay between the germline ends. The CDR3 is 14 amino acids.

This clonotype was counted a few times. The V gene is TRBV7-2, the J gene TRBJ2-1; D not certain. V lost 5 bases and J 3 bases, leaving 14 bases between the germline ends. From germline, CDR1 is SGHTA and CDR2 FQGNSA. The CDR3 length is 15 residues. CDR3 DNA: TGTGCCAGCAGCCGTACAAACTCCAGCTACAATGAGCAGTTCTTC. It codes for CASSRTNSSYNEQFF.

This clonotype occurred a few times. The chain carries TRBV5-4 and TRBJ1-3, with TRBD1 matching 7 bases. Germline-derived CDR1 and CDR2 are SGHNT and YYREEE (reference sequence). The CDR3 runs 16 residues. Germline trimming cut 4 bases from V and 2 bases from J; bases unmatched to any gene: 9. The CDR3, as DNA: TGTGCCAGCAGCCCCGACAGGGAGACAGCTGGAAACACCATATATTTT. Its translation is CASSPDRETAGNTIYF.

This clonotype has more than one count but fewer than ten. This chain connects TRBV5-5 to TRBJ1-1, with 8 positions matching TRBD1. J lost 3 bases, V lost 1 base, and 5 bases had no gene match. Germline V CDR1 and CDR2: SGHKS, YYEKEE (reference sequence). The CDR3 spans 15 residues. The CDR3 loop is CASSLSGTGHTEAFF. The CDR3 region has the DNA TGTGCCAGCAGCTTGTCAGGGACAGGTCACACTGAAGCTTTCTTT.

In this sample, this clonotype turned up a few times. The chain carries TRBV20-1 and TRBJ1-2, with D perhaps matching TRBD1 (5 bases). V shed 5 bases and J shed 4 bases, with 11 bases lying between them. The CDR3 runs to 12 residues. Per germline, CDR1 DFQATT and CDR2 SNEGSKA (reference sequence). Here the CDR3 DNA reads TGCAGTGCTCCGGGACGGCGCTATGGCTACACCTTC. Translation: CSAPGRRYGYTF.

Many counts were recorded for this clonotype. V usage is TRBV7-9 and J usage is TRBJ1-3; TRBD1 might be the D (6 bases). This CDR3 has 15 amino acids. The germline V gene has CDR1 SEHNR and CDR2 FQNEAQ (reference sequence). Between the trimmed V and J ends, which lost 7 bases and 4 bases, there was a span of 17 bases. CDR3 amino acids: CASIARGGRGNTIYF. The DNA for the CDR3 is TGTGCCAGCATCGCCCGGGGGGGCAGAGGAAACACCATATATTTT. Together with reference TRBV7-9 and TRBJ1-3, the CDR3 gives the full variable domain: DTGVSQNPRHKITKRGQNVTFRCDPISEHNRLYWYRQTLGQGPEFLTYFQNEAQLEKSRLLSDRFSAERPKGSFSTLEIQRTEQGDSAMYLCASIARGGRGNTIYFGEGSWLTVV.

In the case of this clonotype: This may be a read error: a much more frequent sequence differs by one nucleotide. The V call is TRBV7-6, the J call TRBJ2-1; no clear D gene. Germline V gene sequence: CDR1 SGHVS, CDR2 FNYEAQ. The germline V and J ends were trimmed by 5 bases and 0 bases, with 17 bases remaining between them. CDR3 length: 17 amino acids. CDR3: CASSLYPRHTSYNEQFF. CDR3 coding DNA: TGTGCCAGCAGCCTATATCCGAGACATACCTCCTACAATGAGCAGTTCTTC.

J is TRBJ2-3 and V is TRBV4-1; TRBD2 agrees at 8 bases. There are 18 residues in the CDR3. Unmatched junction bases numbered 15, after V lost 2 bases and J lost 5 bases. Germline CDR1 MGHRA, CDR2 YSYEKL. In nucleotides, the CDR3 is TGCGCCAGCAGCCAACTCATCCTGGGCGGGGGGCCCGGAGATACGCAGTATTTT. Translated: CASSQLILGGGPGDTQYF.

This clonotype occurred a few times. CDR3: CASSSLLPYEQYF. As DNA, the CDR3 is TGTGCCAGCAGCTCATTACTGCCCTACGAGCAGTACTTC. This chain joins TRBV7-9 and TRBJ2-7; D is unclear. The CDR3 has 13 residues. CDR1 and CDR2 (germline): SEHNR, FQNEAQ (reference sequence). V was cut by 4 bases and J by 2 bases, with 9 bases left in between. The full variable domain, its missing parts supplied by reference TRBV7-9 and TRBJ2-7, is DTGVSQNPRHKITKRGQNVTFRCDPISEHNRLYWYRQTLGQGPEFLTYFQNEAQLEKSRLLSDRFSAERPKGSFSTLEIQRTEQGDSAMYLCASSSLLPYEQYFGPGTRLTVT.

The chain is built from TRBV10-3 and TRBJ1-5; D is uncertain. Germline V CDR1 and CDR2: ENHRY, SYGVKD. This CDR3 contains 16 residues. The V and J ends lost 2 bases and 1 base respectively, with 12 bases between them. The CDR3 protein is CAISETGPGSNQPQHF. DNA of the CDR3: TGTGCCATCAGTGAGACCGGGCCGGGAAGCAATCAGCCCCAGCATTTT.

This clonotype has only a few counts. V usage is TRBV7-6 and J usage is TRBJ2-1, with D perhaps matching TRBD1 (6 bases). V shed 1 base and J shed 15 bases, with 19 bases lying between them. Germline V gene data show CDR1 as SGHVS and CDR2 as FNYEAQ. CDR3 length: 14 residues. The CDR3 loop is CASSLGQGQQGRFF. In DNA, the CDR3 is TGTGCCAGCAGCTTAGGTCAGGGACAACAAGGGCGGTTCTTC.